This TCR beta chain was recovered during a study of T-cell memory formation after mild COVID-19. For the study at large: The TCR clusters were mostly specific to one donor. Findings and caveats of the study: While clones contracting from day 15 to 85 were balanced between CD4 and CD8, later expanders leaned CD4+. Contracting CD8+ clones were enriched in EMRA, CD4+ mainly in CM and EM.

This clonotype appeared a few times. Its specificity is not known. This CDR3 region has 16 residues. Trimming stripped 0 bases from V and 0 bases from J, with 9 bases between. With constant-segment primers, 5'RACE yielded cDNA libraries of TCR alpha and TCR beta that carried sample barcodes and UMIs. TCRdb fed the 5' RACE reads into MiXCR, producing one record per CDR3 protein. The sample lists some 490,000 distinct CDR3 sequences, around a sixth occurring once. The receptor was isolated from an adult woman who had mild COVID-19 (a few samples of this study predate the infection). Cell type and time point are not known. This chain links TRBV12-3 or TRBV12-4 with TRBJ2-1, with unresolved D. Sequencing was done on a sample of PBMCs or a T cell subset sorted from them (not recorded which). Here the CDR3 DNA reads TGTGCCAGCAGTTTAGCGACGAGGAGCTCCTACAATGAGCAGTTCTTC. Amino acids: CASSLATRSSYNEQFF.